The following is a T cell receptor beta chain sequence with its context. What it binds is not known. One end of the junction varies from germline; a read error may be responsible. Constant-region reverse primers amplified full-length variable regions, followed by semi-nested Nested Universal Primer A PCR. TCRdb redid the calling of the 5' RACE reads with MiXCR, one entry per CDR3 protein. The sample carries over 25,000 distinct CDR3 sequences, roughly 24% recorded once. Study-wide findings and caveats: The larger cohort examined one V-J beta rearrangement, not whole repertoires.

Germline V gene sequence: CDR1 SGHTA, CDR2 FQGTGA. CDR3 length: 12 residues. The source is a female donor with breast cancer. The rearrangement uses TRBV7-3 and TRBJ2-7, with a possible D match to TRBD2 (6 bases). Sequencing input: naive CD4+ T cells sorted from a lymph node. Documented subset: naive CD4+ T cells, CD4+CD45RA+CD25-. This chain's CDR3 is CVSSLDGGEQYF. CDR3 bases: TGTGTCAGCAGCTTAGATGGAGGGGAGCAGTACTTC.